This T cell receptor (beta chain) originates from a study of blood T cell repertoires in COVID-19. Germline-derived CDR1 and CDR2 are LNHDA and SQIVND (reference sequence). This CDR3 region has 15 residues. Trimming cost V 2 bases and J 15 bases; bases outside gene matches: 13. The table came from immunoSEQ multiplex PCR; TCRdb's copy has only in-frame clones and leaves some out. The sample contains approximately 200,000 clones, around nine tenths of which appear only once. This clonotype originated in a man in his fifties or sixties who had recovered from COVID-19. The V gene is TRBV19, the J gene TRBJ2-1; TRBD2 matches at 10 bases. Sequencing used peripheral blood. The chain's CDR3 is CASSIFEREGGFLFF. In nucleotides, the CDR3 is TGTGCCAGTAGTATATTTGAGCGGGAGGGAGGGTTTCTGTTCTTC. The full variable domain, completed using reference TRBV19 and TRBJ2-1, is DGGITQSPKYLFRKEGQNVTLSCEQNLNHDAMYWYRQDPGQGLRLIYYSQIVNDFQKGDIAEGYSVSREKKESFPLTVTSAQKNPTAFYLCASSIFEREGGFLFFGPGTRLTVL.